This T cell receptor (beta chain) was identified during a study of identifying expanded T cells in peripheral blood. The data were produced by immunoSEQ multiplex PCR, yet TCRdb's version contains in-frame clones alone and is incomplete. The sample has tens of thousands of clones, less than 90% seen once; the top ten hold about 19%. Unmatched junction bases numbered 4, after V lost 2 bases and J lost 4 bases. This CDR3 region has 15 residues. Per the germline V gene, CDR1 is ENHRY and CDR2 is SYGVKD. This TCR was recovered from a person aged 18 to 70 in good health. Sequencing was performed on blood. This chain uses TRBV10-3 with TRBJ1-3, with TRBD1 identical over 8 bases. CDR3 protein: CAISEGQGDGNTIYF. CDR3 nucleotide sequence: TGTGCCATCAGTGAGGGACAGGGCGACGGAAACACCATATATTTT.